This record covers a single T cell receptor beta chain. Its antigen is undetermined. Germline V CDR1 and CDR2: DFQATT, SNEGSKA (reference sequence). The CDR3 is 13 residues long. V was cut by 6 bases and J by 2 bases, with 14 bases left in between. TCRdb re-called the 5' RACE reads with MiXCR, one entry per CDR3 protein. The data contain 400,000 to 500,000 distinct CDR3 sequences, approximately 14% of them singletons. The data are from a study of identical twins. Whole-study findings and limits: Researchers reported weaker excess twin sharing in beta out-of-frame sequences.

The same specimen was also included in a second study, on yellow fever vaccine responses in identical twins.

The chain uses TRBV20-1 and TRBJ2-7; maybe TRBD2 (6 bases). The sample was CD4+ T cells sorted from blood. The TCR sequence derives from a woman aged 18 to 35 in good health. The CDR3 protein is CSARSGNTYEQYF. The CDR3 DNA sequence: TGCAGTGCCCGTAGCGGAAATACCTACGAGCAGTACTTC.